The rows below give T cell receptor beta chains drawn from one sample of a study of T cell responses to AZD1222 COVID-19 vaccine. Using immunoSEQ multiplex PCR, the repertoire was profiled, and TCRdb retains in-frame clones only, with some absent. The sample comprises about 120,000 clones, more than 85% of which are singletons, and 4.5% rests with the top ten. Sample: peripheral blood, taken on day 0 of AZD1222 vaccination. These receptors originate from an adult in good health. The CDR3 runs from the conserved cysteine through the conserved F or W. The D gene is left open where the match is weak. Part of the rows lack a size; the others show once, few, many or a class for expanded clones.

J gene,V gene,D gene,clone size,CDR3 length,CDR3 DNA,CDR3 protein
TRBJ1-5,TRBV18,NA,NA,16,TGTGCCAGCTCACCACGGAGTCACAGGGACAATCAGCCCCAGCATTTT,CASSPRSHRDNQPQHF
TRBJ2-1,TRBV30,NA,few,11,TGTGCCTGGAGTGGGGGGAATGAGCAGTTCTTC,CAWSGGNEQFF
TRBJ1-2,TRBV18,NA,once,14,TGTGCCAGCTCACTGGGACTCGGAGGCTATGGCTACACCTTC,CASSLGLGGYGYTF
TRBJ1-3,TRBV6-5,TRBD1,NA,15,TGTGCCAGCAGTAGGACAGGGGGCACTGGAAACACCATATATTTT,CASSRTGGTGNTIYF
TRBJ1-5,TRBV6-6,NA,NA,16,TGTGCCAGCAGTTACAGTTCAGGGGCCCTTTATCAGCCCCAGCATTTT,CASSYSSGALYQPQHF
TRBJ2-3,TRBV14,NA,once,16,TGTGCCAGCAGCCAAGATCTATATGGCGGGACAGATACGCAGTATTTT,CASSQDLYGGTDTQYF
TRBJ1-5,TRBV6-5,TRBD1,NA,13,TGTGCCAGCAGTTTCGACAGGGATGGGCCCCAGCATTTT,CASSFDRDGPQHF
TRBJ1-1,TRBV18,TRBD1,NA,16,TGTGCCAGCTCACGAACAGCAGGGGGGAAGAACACTGAAGCTTTCTTT,CASSRTAGGKNTEAFF
TRBJ1-5,TRBV28,TRBD1,NA,16,TGTGCCAGCAGTCGCGGAGGGGGCGGATCCAATCAGCCCCAGCATTTT,CASSRGGGGSNQPQHF
TRBJ2-5,TRBV6-2/TRBV6-3,TRBD2,NA,16,TGTGCCAGCAGTTACAGGGCTAGCGGGGTCCCAGAGACCCAGTACTTC,CASSYRASGVPETQYF
TRBJ1-6,TRBV1,NA,NA,15,TGCACCAGCAGCCAAGACCGGACAGGGAATTCACCCCTCCACTTT,CTSSQDRTGNSPLHF
TRBJ2-7,TRBV6-5,NA,NA,13,TGTGCCAGCAGTTTTGGACTGGGGGGCGAGCAGTACTTC,CASSFGLGGEQYF
TRBJ1-2,TRBV30,TRBD1,NA,16,TGTGCCTGGAGTGTACTTTTGGGACAGGGTTTGTCCGGCTACACCTTC,CAWSVLLGQGLSGYTF
TRBJ2-2,TRBV5-1,TRBD2,NA,18,TGCGCCAGCAGCTTCCTTAGCGGGGGGTCACCGAACACCGGGGAGCTGTTTTTT,CASSFLSGGSPNTGELFF
TRBJ2-7,TRBV11-2,NA,NA,12,TGTGCCAGCAGCTTCGGGAGTCTCGAGCAGTACTTC,CASSFGSLEQYF
TRBJ1-2,TRBV19,NA,NA,15,TGTGCCAGTAGTATAAGTGGCGGGACGGCCTATGGCTACACCTTC,CASSISGGTAYGYTF
TRBJ2-1,TRBV6-5,TRBD2,NA,13,TGTGCCAGCAGTCGACTAGCTAGCAATGAGCAGTTCTTC,CASSRLASNEQFF
TRBJ2-7,TRBV5-1,NA,NA,12,TGCGCCAGCAGCTCAGGACCGCACGAGCAGTACTTC,CASSSGPHEQYF
TRBJ2-3,TRBV6-5,TRBD1,NA,15,TGTGCCAGCAGAAGGGACAGGGGGCTCACAGATACGCAGTATTTT,CASRRDRGLTDTQYF
TRBJ1-6,TRBV3-1/TRBV3-2,TRBD1,NA,14,TGTGCCAGCAGCCGGACAGGGATAGTGTCACCCCTCCACTTT,CASSRTGIVSPLHF
TRBJ1-4,TRBV7-9,TRBD1,NA,15,TGTGCCAGCAGCGCAACGACAGGGTTGGATGAAAAACTGTTTTTT,CASSATTGLDEKLFF
TRBJ1-4,TRBV2,NA,NA,13,TGTGCCAGCAGGATGACAGAGAATGAAAAACTGTTTTTT,CASRMTENEKLFF
TRBJ1-1,TRBV4-1,NA,NA,16,TGCGCCAGCAGCCCAACGGCAGGGGAGGAGAACACTGAAGCTTTCTTT,CASSPTAGEENTEAFF
TRBJ1-4,TRBV6-5,NA,NA,16,TGTGCCAGCAGTTACACCCTGGCAGGGCTTAATGAAAAACTGTTTTTT,CASSYTLAGLNEKLFF
TRBJ1-5,TRBV9,TRBD1,once,15,TGTGCCAGCAGCGAACAGGGGGCTAGCAATCAGCCCCAGCATTTT,CASSEQGASNQPQHF
TRBJ2-7,TRBV30,TRBD2,few,14,TGTGCCTGGAGGCTAGCGGGCGCGGGCTACGAGCAGTACTTC,CAWRLAGAGYEQYF
TRBJ1-1,TRBV27,NA,NA,14,TGTGCCAGCAGTCCCGTTTGGGTGAACACTGAAGCTTTCTTT,CASSPVWVNTEAFF
TRBJ2-3,TRBV5-1,TRBD1,NA,15,TGCGCCAGCAGCTTGGGCGACAGGGGCCCAGATACGCAGTATTTT,CASSLGDRGPDTQYF
TRBJ2-3,TRBV24-1,NA,once,14,TGTGCCACCAGTGACAGGATCCGCACAGATACGCAGTATTTT,CATSDRIRTDTQYF
TRBJ1-6,TRBV9,TRBD1,NA,17,TGTGCCAGCAGCCCCTACCCCGGGACAGGGATTAATTCACCCCTCCACTTT,CASSPYPGTGINSPLHF
TRBJ2-5,TRBV6-5,NA,NA,12,TGTGCCAGCAGTCAGGGTCAAGAGACCCAGTACTTC,CASSQGQETQYF
TRBJ1-2,TRBV19,NA,NA,17,TGTGCCAGTAGTACAAAACAGCGGCTACACGGGAACTATGGCTACACCTTC,CASSTKQRLHGNYGYTF
TRBJ2-3,TRBV27,NA,NA,14,TGTGCCAGCAGTTTAAGGACAGCAACAGATACGCAGTATTTT,CASSLRTATDTQYF
TRBJ1-2,TRBV5-1,NA,once,14,TGCGCCAGCAGCTTACAGGTTACGAACTATGGCTACACCTTC,CASSLQVTNYGYTF
TRBJ2-5,TRBV7-3,TRBD2,NA,16,TGTGCCAGCAGCTTAAACCCAGCGGGGGCTCAAGAGACCCAGTACTTC,CASSLNPAGAQETQYF
TRBJ2-7,TRBV5-7,TRBD1,NA,14,TGTGCCAGCAGCTCGGACAGGCCCTCCTACGAGCAGTACTTC,CASSSDRPSYEQYF
TRBJ2-3,TRBV24-1,TRBD1,once,15,TGTGCCACCAGTGACCTGGACAGGGGAGGAGATACGCAGTATTTT,CATSDLDRGGDTQYF
TRBJ1-3,TRBV4-3,NA,NA,14,TGCGCCAGCAGCCAAGATAATACAGGGATCACCATATATTTT,CASSQDNTGITIYF
TRBJ2-2,TRBV5-4,NA,NA,15,TGTGCCAGCAGCTTGAGGACAGTTTCCACCGGGGAGCTGTTTTTT,CASSLRTVSTGELFF
TRBJ1-1,TRBV11-2,TRBD1,NA,17,TGTGCCAGCAGCTTAGGGTGGGGGACAGGGGGCTATTCTGAAGCTTTCTTT,CASSLGWGTGGYSEAFF
TRBJ2-7,TRBV9,TRBD1,NA,13,TGTGCCAGCAGCTCAGGGGACAGAAGCAAGCAGTACTTC,CASSSGDRSKQYF